Presented here are 22 T cell receptor beta chains from one specimen sequenced in a study of vaccination effects on CD4 cells after COVID-19. Here immunoSEQ multiplex PCR was the method, and the copy in TCRdb shows in-frame clones only, minus some. The repertoire consists of 14,000 or so clones, with over 60% occurring once and the leading ten covering 15% to 20%. Viral peptide pools were used in the ViraFEST assay to expand antigen-specific CD4+ T cells, and sequencing came afterward. The culture ran for 10 days, and then CD4+ T cells were isolated. PCR-confirmed SARS-CoV-2 infection occurred in the person between March and December 2020. Each participant was administered two doses of either the BNT162b2 or the mRNA-1273 vaccine. These receptors have no identified antigens. The source was CD4+ T cells from PBMCs cultured with SARS-CoV-2 spike peptides, collected after COVID-19 vaccination. The receptors originated from a human donor who had a prior SARS-CoV-2 infection.

The chain uses TRBV4-1 and TRBJ2-2; D not certain. Trimming cost V 0 bases and J 4 bases, with 12 bases left between them. CDR1 and CDR2 from the germline V gene are MGHRA and YSYEKL. The CDR3 is made up of 16 amino acids. CDR3 protein: CASSQELVAVTGELFF. CDR3 DNA: TGCGCCAGCAGCCAAGAGTTAGTGGCGGTCACCGGGGAGCTGTTTTTT.

The chain carries TRBV5-8 and TRBJ2-5; TRBD1 might be the D (7 bases). The V gene lost 0 bases and the J gene lost 0 bases, with 15 bases spanning the gap. Germline CDR1 and CDR2: SGHTS and YDEGEE. CDR3 size: 17 residues. The CDR3 region has the DNA TGTGCCAGCAGCTTGGGAGGAGGGGACAGATACCAAGAGACCCAGTACTTC. As protein: CASSLGGGDRYQETQYF. The full variable domain, with the rest looked up from reference TRBV5-8 and TRBJ2-5, is EAGVTQSPTHLIKTRGQQATLRCSPISGHTSVYWYQQALGLGLQFLLWYDEGEERNRGNFPPRFSGRQFPNYSSELNVNALELEDSALYLCASSLGGGDRYQETQYFGPGTRLLVL.

Details on this clone: At one end the junction does not follow the germline gene, possibly because of a read error. CDR3 sequence reads: CATGDAAPHGYNEQFF. CDR3 nucleotides: TGTGCCACCGGTGACGCGGCGCCCCACGGCTACAATGAGCAGTTCTTC. The chain recombines TRBV24-1 with TRBJ2-1; D ambiguous. Germline CDR1 and CDR2: KGHDR and SFDVKD. The CDR3 is 16 residues long.

The chain combines TRBV2 with TRBJ2-3, with 10 positions matching TRBD2. Germline trimming cut 6 bases from V and 3 bases from J; bases unmatched to any gene: 3. Germline assignment: CDR1 SNHLY and CDR2 FYNNEI. The CDR3 has 14 amino acids. As DNA, the CDR3 is TGTGCCAGCAGGCTAGCGGGAGTAACAGATACGCAGTATTTT. Translation: CASRLAGVTDTQYF.

The V and J genes are TRBV20-1 and TRBJ2-1, with 11 bases aligning to TRBD2. This CDR3 has 14 residues. The V gene's germline CDR1 is DFQATT and CDR2 SNEGSKA (reference sequence). V trimming: 3 bases; J trimming: 3 bases; junction bases outside the gene matches: 1. Here the CDR3 DNA reads TGCAGTGCTAGTACTAGCGGGGGCTACAATGAGCAGTTCTTC. This encodes CSASTSGGYNEQFF.

This rearrangement joins TRBV15 to TRBJ2-2; no clear D gene. Trimming shortened V by 0 bases and J by 5 bases, and 7 bases separated the two germline ends. Germline CDR1 LNHNV, CDR2 YYDKDF (reference sequence). This CDR3 has 14 amino acids. The CDR3 region is CATSRDLETGELFF. The DNA of the CDR3 is TGTGCCACCAGCAGAGACCTCGAGACCGGGGAGCTGTTTTTT.

This clone was seen once. This chain uses TRBV5-1 with TRBJ1-1; TRBD1 matches at 9 bases. The V gene's germline CDR1 is SGHRS and CDR2 YFSETQ. The CDR3 totals 14 residues. With V trimmed by 6 bases and J by 4 bases, 7 bases remained unmatched. The CDR3 DNA sequence: TGCGCCAGCACCCTCGACAGGGGGATCACTGAAGCTTTCTTT. This sequence encodes CASTLDRGITEAFF.

This chain connects TRBV7-2 to TRBJ1-3; TRBD1 matches 10 bases. The CDR3 is made up of 17 amino acids. Germline values: CDR1 SGHTA, CDR2 FQGNSA. V lost 5 bases to trimming and J lost 0 bases; unmatched junction nucleotides: 7. In DNA form, the CDR3 reads TGTGCCAGCAGCGAAAGACAGGGGGCACTCTCTGGAAACACCATATATTTT. It yields the protein CASSERQGALSGNTIYF.

V usage is TRBV6-6 and J usage is TRBJ2-4, with 12 bases identical to TRBD1. Germline V CDR1 and CDR2: MNHNY, SVGAGI (reference sequence). There are 16 residues in the CDR3. The J segment lost 6 bases and the V segment lost 2 bases, leaving 5 bases of the junction unmatched. The CDR3, as DNA: TGTGCCAGCAGTTACCCCCGGGGACAGGGGGCAAACATTCAGTACTTC. It translates to CASSYPRGQGANIQYF.

The genes are TRBV19 and TRBJ2-2; D possibly corresponds to TRBD1 (5 bases). Trimming cost V 5 bases and J 6 bases, with 22 bases left between them. Germline CDR1 LNHDA, CDR2 SQIVND (reference sequence). The CDR3 has 17 amino acids. The CDR3 loop is CASSWIGNRLDAGELFF. Written as DNA, the CDR3 is TGTGCCAGTAGTTGGATTGGGAACAGGTTGGATGCCGGGGAGCTGTTTTTT. Using reference TRBV19 and TRBJ2-2 for the parts outside the CDR3, the full variable domain is DGGITQSPKYLFRKEGQNVTLSCEQNLNHDAMYWYRQDPGQGLRLIYYSQIVNDFQKGDIAEGYSVSREKKESFPLTVTSAQKNPTAFYLCASSWIGNRLDAGELFFGEGSRLTVL.

This chain links TRBV7-2 with TRBJ1-1; 10 bases line up with TRBD1. The germline gives CDR1 SGHTA, CDR2 FQGNSA. Trimming removed 7 bases from V and 4 bases from J; junction bases left unmatched: 9. CDR3 length: 15 residues. CDR3 loop: CASTRDRGMATEAFF. Written as DNA, the CDR3 is TGTGCCAGCACCCGGGACAGGGGAATGGCCACTGAAGCTTTCTTT.

The V gene is TRBV2, the J gene TRBJ2-6; D is unclear. CDR3 length: 15 amino acids. CDR1 is SNHLY, CDR2 FYNNEI, per germline. V was cut by 2 bases and J by 2 bases, with 7 bases left in between. CDR3 sequence (DNA): TGTGCCAGCAGTGAAAACGGACCTGGGGCCAACGTCCTGACTTTC. It yields the protein CASSENGPGANVLTF. Full variable domain (remainder filled in from reference TRBV2 and TRBJ2-6): EPEVTQTPSHQVTQMGQEVILRCVPISNHLYFYWYRQILGQKVEFLVSFYNNEISEKSEIFDDQFSVERPDGSNFTLKIRSTKLEDSAMYFCASSENGPGANVLTFGAGSRLTVL.

This clone was counted between two and nine times. The chain uses TRBV2 and TRBJ1-3, with D unresolved. The CDR3 consists of 12 residues. V gave up 4 bases and J gave up 2 bases, with 3 bases separating them. Germline V lookup: CDR1 SNHLY, CDR2 FYNNEI. The CDR3 loop reads CASSVAGNTIYF. CDR3 bases: TGTGCCAGCAGTGTTGCTGGAAACACCATATATTTT.

The chain carries TRBV4-2 and TRBJ1-2; 9 nucleotides align to TRBD1. There are 14 residues in the CDR3. Germline CDR1 and CDR2: LGHNA and YNFKEQ. V trimming: 4 bases; J trimming: 8 bases; junction bases outside the gene matches: 8. DNA for the CDR3: TGTGCCAGCAGCCTTGGGGACAGGGTCGGAGGCTACACCTTC. Amino acids: CASSLGDRVGGYTF.

The rearrangement joins TRBV3-1 (or the pseudogene TRBV3-2) to TRBJ1-2, with 8 bases that match TRBD1. J gave up 7 bases and V 1 base, and 2 bases lay outside the gene matches. Germline CDR1 reads LGHDT; CDR2 reads YNNKEL (reference sequence). The CDR3 loop spans 13 amino acids. Here the CDR3 reads CASSQGQGTGYTF. In nucleotides, the CDR3 is TGTGCCAGCAGCCAAGGACAGGGGACTGGCTACACCTTC.

The V gene is TRBV3-1 (or the pseudogene TRBV3-2), the J gene TRBJ1-1; D is undetermined. Germline CDR1 is LGHDT and CDR2 is YNNKEL (reference sequence). Trimming pared 3 bases from V and 4 bases from J, leaving 12 bases between. This CDR3 region has 14 residues. This chain's CDR3 is CASSQSGMGTEAFF. In nucleotides, the CDR3 is TGTGCCAGCAGCCAGTCGGGTATGGGCACTGAAGCTTTCTTT.

The V gene is TRBV10-3, the J gene TRBJ2-1; 14 nucleotides align to TRBD2. V shed 6 bases and J 10 bases; nucleotides not matched to a gene: 8. CDR3 size: 15 residues. Germline V gives CDR1 ENHRY, CDR2 SYGVKD. Here the CDR3 DNA reads TGTGCCATCAGAGAGACTAGCGGGAGGGCCGGGGAGCAGTTCTTC. Its protein product is CAIRETSGRAGEQFF.

This chain connects TRBV12-5 to TRBJ1-1; no clear D. The germline CDR1 and CDR2 sequences are LGHNT and FRNRAP. Trimming took off 3 bases at V and 2 bases at J, with 7 bases between the two ends. This CDR3 spans 13 amino acids. CDR3 sequence: CASGLERNTEAFF. CDR3 in DNA: TGTGCTAGTGGTTTAGAGCGAAACACTGAAGCTTTCTTT.

This chain joins TRBV4-2 and TRBJ1-2, with D tentatively TRBD1 (6 bases). CDR1 LGHNA and CDR2 YNFKEQ come from the germline V gene. This CDR3 has 18 amino acids. The germline V and J ends were trimmed by 0 bases and 2 bases, with 19 bases remaining between them. The CDR3 region is CASSQELSRGLGNYGYTF. In DNA, the CDR3 is TGTGCCAGCAGCCAAGAATTGAGCCGGGGGCTGGGAAACTATGGCTACACCTTC.

V usage is TRBV11-2 and J usage is TRBJ2-3, with D perhaps matching TRBD1 (5 bases). CDR3 length equals 16 residues. CDR1 is SGHAT, CDR2 FQNNGV, per germline. V gave up 5 bases and J gave up 0 bases, with 15 bases separating them. CDR3 DNA: TGTGCCAGCAGCATCAGGACACTATCTAGCACAGATACGCAGTATTTT. Its protein product is CASSIRTLSSTDTQYF.

The V gene is TRBV6-2 or TRBV6-3, the J gene TRBJ1-3; D uncertain. Germline V gene lookup returns CDR1 MNHEY and CDR2 SVGEGT. The CDR3 spans 15 residues. The ends were cut back, 5 bases at V and 2 bases at J, with 13 bases in the middle. CDR3 in DNA: TGTGCCAGCAGTCGAGGACGGTCGGCTGGAAACACCATATATTTT. This encodes CASSRGRSAGNTIYF.

DNA for the CDR3: TGTGCCAGCAGTGATCTTCTCGATTCGCATTCACCCTACGAGCAGTACTTC. This gives the protein CASSDLLDSHSPYEQYF. This rearrangement joins TRBV2 to TRBJ2-7; D is uncertain. The germline V gene has CDR1 SNHLY and CDR2 FYNNEI. Trimming left V 3 bases short and J 2 bases short, with 20 bases between. The CDR3 runs 17 residues.